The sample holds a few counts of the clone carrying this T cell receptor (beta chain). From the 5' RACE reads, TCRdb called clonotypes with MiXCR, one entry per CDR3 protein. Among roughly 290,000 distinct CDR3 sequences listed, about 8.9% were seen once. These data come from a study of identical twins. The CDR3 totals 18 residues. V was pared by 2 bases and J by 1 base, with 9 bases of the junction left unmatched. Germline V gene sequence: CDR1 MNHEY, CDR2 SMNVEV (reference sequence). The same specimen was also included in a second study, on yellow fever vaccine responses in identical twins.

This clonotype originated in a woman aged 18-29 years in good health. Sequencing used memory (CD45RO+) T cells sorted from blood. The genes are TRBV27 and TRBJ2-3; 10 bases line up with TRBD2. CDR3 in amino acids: CASSLKAGGSVGTDTQYF. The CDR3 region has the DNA TGTGCCAGCAGTTTAAAAGCGGGGGGGTCAGTTGGCACAGATACGCAGTATTTT.